This T cell receptor (beta chain) was identified during a study of Graves' ophthalmopathy and Graves' hyperthyroidism. Sampling less than 13 ml of fresh peripheral blood provided the PBMCs. The CDR3 extends over 15 amino acids. V lost 6 bases, J lost 9 bases, and 11 bases stayed unmatched. As the template, RNA transcripts were used to amplify TCR beta CDR3 regions. HTBI-primed RT-PCR formed the first round, and a multiplex PCR formed the second. TCRdb reprocessed the multiplex PCR reads with MiXCR, giving one entry per CDR3 protein. The repertoire holds under 800,000 distinct CDR3 sequences, with about 20% as singletons. Study results and caveats: Appearing in blood as well were most expanded thyroid clonotypes above 0.001 frequency.

About this clonotype: Its cognate antigen is unknown.

V gene TRBV12-3 or TRBV12-4 combines with J gene TRBJ2-7; 13 bases map to TRBD2. This TCR came from a woman aged 18 to 35 with stable Graves' hyperthyroidism. Some clones in this sample may be carry-over from other donors' samples. The specimen was peripheral blood. The CDR3 DNA is TGTGCCAGCAGCGTCGGGACTAGCGGGATTCAGGTGCAGTACTTC. It yields the protein CASSVGTSGIQVQYF.